A single sample gave rise to the 23 T cell receptor beta chains below, sequenced in a study of CD8+ T cells in alopecia areata (dated by TCRdb to between 2017 and 2018). The library was prepared using the immunoSEQ multiplex PCR assay. For TCR sequencing, RNA was extracted from every sample and reverse transcribed into cDNA to serve as template. TCRdb carries this immuneACCESS record with in-frame sequences only. Its versions omit some clonotypes, under half of them owing to an unresolved V gene in the studies checked, with the rest unexplained. The sample table shows 120,000 or so clones, and 55% to 80% are seen once. The top ten clones comprise 2.8% of the sample. The sequenced sample consisted of CD4+ T cells sorted from blood. Receptor source: a human donor in good health.

The chain uses TRBV7-9 and TRBJ1-2; no firm D call. CDR3 length equals 12 residues. In germline, CDR1 is SEHNR, CDR2 FQNEAQ (reference sequence). V was cut by 5 bases and J by 7 bases, with 11 bases left in between. In DNA, the CDR3 is TGTGCCAGCAGCCCCATTGGGGTTGGCTACACCTTC. Its translation is CASSPIGVGYTF.

The chain carries TRBV7-9 and TRBJ2-1, with D possibly being TRBD2 (6 bases). The length of the CDR3 is 16 residues. Between the trimmed V and J ends, which lost 7 bases and 9 bases, there was a span of 25 bases. The germline gives CDR1 SEHNR, CDR2 FQNEAQ (reference sequence). CDR3 amino acids: CASTIAGGGAGGEQFF. The DNA for the CDR3 is TGTGCCAGCACTATAGCTGGAGGAGGGGCCGGGGGTGAGCAGTTCTTC.

CDR3: CASRKTGGNYGYTF. The DNA of the CDR3 is TGTGCCAGCAGGAAGACAGGGGGCAACTATGGCTACACCTTC. This sequence joins TRBV25-1 and TRBJ1-2; 10 positions match TRBD1. V lost 6 bases, J lost 2 bases, and 3 bases stayed unmatched. This CDR3 contains 14 residues. The germline V gene has CDR1 MGHDK and CDR2 SYGVNS.

The chain is built from TRBV5-1 and TRBJ2-3; D not resolved. The ends were cut back, 0 bases at V and 4 bases at J, with 3 bases in the middle. CDR3 length: 12 residues. The germline gives CDR1 SGHRS, CDR2 YFSETQ. As DNA, the CDR3 is TGCGCCAGCAGCTTGGAGCCAGATACGCAGTATTTT. Translating gives CASSLEPDTQYF.

CDR3 bases: TGTGCCAGCAGTTTCCGCACAGGACAGGGCCTCGGGACCCAGTACTTC. Its protein is CASSFRTGQGLGTQYF. This sequence joins TRBV27 and TRBJ2-5, with TRBD1 identical over 8 bases. The CDR3 extends over 16 amino acids. Germline CDR1 and CDR2: MNHEY and SMNVEV (reference sequence). Trimming took 3 bases from V and 7 from J; bases not matched to a gene: 13.

The chain recombines TRBV29-1 with TRBJ1-3; maybe TRBD1 (5 bases). V lost 5 bases, J lost 4 bases, and 9 bases lay in between. The CDR3 runs 12 residues. The germline V gene encodes CDR1 SQVTM and CDR2 ANQGSEA. The DNA for the CDR3 is TGCAGCGTTCAGAGGGGAGGAAACACCATATATTTT. Translated: CSVQRGGNTIYF.

The chain links TRBV30 to TRBJ1-6, with no clear D. This CDR3 is 15 amino acids long. Germline V lookup: CDR1 GTSNPN, CDR2 SVGIG (reference sequence). V shed 7 bases and J shed 10 bases, with 23 bases lying between them. The CDR3: CASQWTGSGSSPLHF. In nucleotides, the CDR3 is TGTGCCTCCCAATGGACGGGTAGCGGGTCCTCACCCCTCCACTTT. Full variable domain (outside the CDR3, taken from reference TRBV30 and TRBJ1-6): SQTIHQWPATLVQPVGSPLSLECTVEGTSNPNLYWYRQAAGRGLQLLFYSVGIGQISSEVPQNLSASRPQDRQFILSSKKLLLSDSGFYLCASQWTGSGSSPLHFGNGTRLTVT.

This clone has just one count. The chain carries TRBV7-2 and TRBJ1-2, with D perhaps TRBD1 (5 bases). Per germline, CDR1 SGHTA and CDR2 FQGNSA. The germline V and J ends were trimmed by 0 bases and 8 bases, with 13 bases remaining between them. The CDR3 runs to 14 residues. CDR3 nucleotides: TGTGCCAGCAGCTTAGCGGGCCCGGGGCTAGGCTACACCTTC. Amino acids: CASSLAGPGLGYTF.

V is TRBV5-1 and J is TRBJ2-7; possible D gene TRBD1, 6 bases. The germline V gene encodes CDR1 SGHRS and CDR2 YFSETQ. The V gene lost 3 bases and the J gene lost 5 bases, with 12 bases spanning the gap. The CDR3 length is 13 residues. The DNA for the CDR3 is TGCGCCAGCAGCTCACAGGGTAGGAACGAGCAGTACTTC. Protein sequence: CASSSQGRNEQYF.

The chain carries TRBV5-6 and TRBJ1-2, with 7 bases aligning to TRBD1. The CDR3 length is 14 residues. V dropped 4 bases and J dropped 2; count of bases not matched to a gene: 5. The germline gives CDR1 SGHDT, CDR2 YYEEEE. CDR3 residues: CASSGVGQNYGYTF. The DNA of the CDR3 is TGTGCCAGCAGCGGGGTGGGACAGAACTATGGCTACACCTTC.

This clone came up once. This sequence joins TRBV4-1 and TRBJ1-2; D is perhaps TRBD1 (5 bases). V was pared by 0 bases and J by 4 bases, with 15 bases between. The CDR3 consists of 16 residues. The germline gives CDR1 MGHRA, CDR2 YSYEKL. The CDR3 here is CASSQEWGRGGYGYTF. CDR3 DNA sequence: TGCGCCAGCAGCCAAGAATGGGGACGGGGCGGCTATGGCTACACCTTC.

The V gene is TRBV9, the J gene TRBJ2-6; D gene uncertain. The V end lost 0 bases, the J end lost 0 bases, and 10 bases lay between the germline ends. The CDR3 is 17 amino acids. Germline assignment: CDR1 SGDLS and CDR2 YYNGEE. The CDR3 coding sequence is TGTGCCAGCAGCGTAGGTCTCTTTAGCTCTGGGGCCAACGTCCTGACTTTC. Its protein product is CASSVGLFSSGANVLTF.

The CDR3 loop reads CSAGTAQETQYF. In DNA form, the CDR3 reads TGCAGCGCCGGGACAGCCCAAGAGACCCAGTACTTC. V is TRBV29-1 and J is TRBJ2-5; 7 bases match TRBD1. The V gene end was trimmed by 7 bases and the J gene end by 1 base; junction bases not matched to a gene: 3. This CDR3 region has 12 residues. Germline loops: CDR1 SQVTM, CDR2 ANQGSEA. The full variable domain, in which reference TRBV29-1 and TRBJ2-5 provide the parts outside the CDR3, is SAVISQKPSRDICQRGTSLTIQCQVDSQVTMMFWYRQQPGQSLTLIATANQGSEATYESGFVIDKFPISRPNLTFSTLTVSNMSPEDSSIYLCSAGTAQETQYFGPGTRLLVL.

This clone has only a few counts. The chain combines TRBV29-1 with TRBJ2-5, with TRBD2 matching over 7 bases. CDR3 length: 16 residues. Unmatched junction bases numbered 9, after V lost 0 bases and J lost 2 bases. Germline lookup yields CDR1 SQVTM and CDR2 ANQGSEA. CDR3 sequence reads: CSVEDRSRGLQETQYF. The CDR3 DNA reads TGCAGCGTTGAAGATCGGTCGCGGGGGTTACAAGAGACCCAGTACTTC.

The chain links TRBV5-1 to TRBJ2-3, with TRBD1 as a possible D gene (5 bases). V was pared by 4 bases and J by 0 bases, with 9 bases between. The germline gives CDR1 SGHRS, CDR2 YFSETQ. This CDR3 contains 14 residues. The CDR3 protein is CASSRQTSTDTQYF. CDR3 in DNA: TGCGCCAGCAGCAGACAGACGAGCACAGATACGCAGTATTTT.

The chain carries TRBV6-5 and TRBJ1-2; D is possibly TRBD1 (5 bases). Germline V gene sequence: CDR1 MNHEY, CDR2 SVGAGI. The CDR3 consists of 14 residues. Trimming left V 6 bases short and J 3 bases short, with 14 bases between. CDR3 protein: CASSPGPQYYGYTF. CDR3 bases: TGTGCCAGCAGCCCGGGGCCGCAGTACTATGGCTACACCTTC.

The chain carries TRBV19 and TRBJ2-2, with D unclear. CDR3 length: 11 amino acids. V lost 4 bases to trimming and J lost 7 bases, with 4 bases between them. CDR1 is LNHDA and CDR2 is SQIVND in the germline V gene (reference sequence). The CDR3 here is CASSTSGELFF. The CDR3 region has the DNA TGTGCCAGTAGTACCAGCGGGGAGCTGTTTTTT.

V is TRBV5-6 and J is TRBJ1-2; 7 bases are a match to TRBD1. Germline V gene sequence: CDR1 SGHDT, CDR2 YYEEEE. V shed 0 bases and J 8 bases; nucleotides not matched to a gene: 4. The CDR3 is made up of 13 amino acids. CDR3 bases: TGTGCCAGCAGCTTGGTTACAGGGGTGGGCTACACCTTC. This sequence encodes CASSLVTGVGYTF.

V is TRBV29-1 and J is TRBJ2-7, with D perhaps matching TRBD2 (6 bases). Germline CDR1 is SQVTM and CDR2 is ANQGSEA. The CDR3 runs 13 residues. Trimming removed 6 bases at V and 7 bases at J, with 19 bases between. CDR3 in amino acids: CSVGGAGLREQYF. CDR3 nucleotides: TGCAGCGTCGGAGGGGCAGGCCTCCGAGAGCAGTACTTC.

V is TRBV6-5 and J is TRBJ1-1; 7 bases are a match to TRBD1. This CDR3 has 15 residues. The trim removed 2 bases at V and 7 bases at J, leaving 10 bases unmatched. CDR1 is MNHEY, CDR2 SVGAGI, per germline. The CDR3, as DNA: TGTGCCAGCAGTTACCCCCTGACAGGGCGGGATGAAGCTTTCTTT. Translating gives CASSYPLTGRDEAFF.

This chain links TRBV6-9 with TRBJ2-5; 8 bases are shared with TRBD2. V shed 7 bases and J 1 base; nucleotides not matched to a gene: 8. The germline V gene has CDR1 MNHGY and CDR2 SVAAGI. There are 15 residues in the CDR3. The CDR3, as DNA: TGTGCCAGCACGTTAGTAGCGGGATCCCAAGAGACCCAGTACTTC. Translated: CASTLVAGSQETQYF.

The chain combines TRBV5-1 with TRBJ2-6; 9 bases map to TRBD2. The CDR3 length is 16 residues. The junction had 4 bases not matched to a gene; V was cut back by 6 bases and J by 0 bases. Germline V gene lookup returns CDR1 SGHRS and CDR2 YFSETQ. The CDR3 DNA reads TGCGCCAGCAAGCGGGGGGCGAACTCTGGGGCCAACGTCCTGACTTTC. It encodes CASKRGANSGANVLTF.

The chain is built from TRBV30 and TRBJ2-2; 8 bases are shared with TRBD2. Unmatched junction bases numbered 5, after V lost 5 bases and J lost 6 bases. CDR1 and CDR2 (germline): GTSNPN, SVGIG (reference sequence). The CDR3 contains 13 residues. This chain's CDR3 is CAWDSGASGELFF. CDR3 DNA: TGTGCCTGGGATAGCGGGGCTTCCGGGGAGCTGTTTTTT.